This T cell receptor beta chain came from a study of blood T cell repertoires in COVID-19. Study-level information: Material from acute and convalescent COVID-19 was sourced from the United States, Italy and Spain. Sources were T cells, B-cell-depleted T cells, or PBMCs; the material itself was cDNA or gDNA.

The V end was cut by 0 bases, the J end by 2 bases, with 14 bases between. This CDR3 has 18 amino acids. Germline V gene lookup returns CDR1 SGHVS and CDR2 FQNEAQ. This clone occurred once. Patients from Seattle were sampled longitudinally, starting during active infection. Original data processing: Counts of nucleated cells, estimated from reference gene primer amplification, were obtained. Only in-frame clones appear in the TCRdb table, and some are missing; sequencing was by immunoSEQ multiplex PCR. The DNA gave D and trimming, while V, J and clone size come from that table. This table has under 150,000 clones, more than 80% appearing once.

The TCR sequence derives from a woman in her sixties with COVID-19, enrolled during active disease. The specimen sequenced was peripheral blood. The chain uses TRBV7-8 and TRBJ1-6; D perhaps matches TRBD1 (6 bases). CDR3 in amino acids: CASSLAYRARTYNSPLHF. The CDR3 DNA reads as TGTGCCAGCAGCTTAGCCTACAGGGCCAGGACCTATAATTCACCCCTCCACTTT.